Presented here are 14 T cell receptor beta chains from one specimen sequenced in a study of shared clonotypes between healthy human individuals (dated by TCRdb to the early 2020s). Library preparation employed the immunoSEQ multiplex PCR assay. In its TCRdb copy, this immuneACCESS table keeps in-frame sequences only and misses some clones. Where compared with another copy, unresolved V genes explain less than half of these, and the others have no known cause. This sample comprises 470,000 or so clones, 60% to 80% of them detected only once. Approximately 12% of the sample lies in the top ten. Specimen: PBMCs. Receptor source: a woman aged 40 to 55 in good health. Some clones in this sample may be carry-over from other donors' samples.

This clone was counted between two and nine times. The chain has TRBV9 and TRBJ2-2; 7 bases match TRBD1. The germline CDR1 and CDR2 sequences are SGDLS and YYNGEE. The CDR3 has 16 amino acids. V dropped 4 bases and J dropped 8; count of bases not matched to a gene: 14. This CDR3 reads CASSSRTGVIGGELFF. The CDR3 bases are TGTGCCAGCAGCTCCCGGACAGGCGTCATAGGGGGGGAGCTGTTTTTT.

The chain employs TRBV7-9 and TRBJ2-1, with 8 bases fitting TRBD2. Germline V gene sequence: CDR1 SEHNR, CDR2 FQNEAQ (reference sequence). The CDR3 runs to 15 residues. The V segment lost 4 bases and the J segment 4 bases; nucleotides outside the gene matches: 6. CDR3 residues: CASSSAGTSYNEQFF. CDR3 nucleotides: TGTGCCAGCAGCTCGGCCGGGACTAGTTACAATGAGCAGTTCTTC. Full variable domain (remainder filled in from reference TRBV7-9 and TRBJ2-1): DTGVSQNPRHKITKRGQNVTFRCDPISEHNRLYWYRQTLGQGPEFLTYFQNEAQLEKSRLLSDRFSAERPKGSFSTLEIQRTEQGDSAMYLCASSSAGTSYNEQFFGPGTRLTVL.

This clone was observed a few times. In DNA form, the CDR3 reads TGCGCCAGCAAGGTGGCAACTAATGAAAAACTGTTTTTT. Residues: CASKVATNEKLFF. This chain uses TRBV5-1 with TRBJ1-4; D gene unclear. Trimming removed 6 bases from V and 0 bases from J, with 6 bases in between. CDR3 length: 13 amino acids. Germline V gene data show CDR1 as SGHRS and CDR2 as YFSETQ.

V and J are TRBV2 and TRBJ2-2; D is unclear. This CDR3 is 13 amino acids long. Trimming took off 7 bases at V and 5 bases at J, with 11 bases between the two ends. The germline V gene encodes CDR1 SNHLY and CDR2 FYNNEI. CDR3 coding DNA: TGTGCCAGCACGACACTCTTTACCGGGGAGCTGTTTTTT. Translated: CASTTLFTGELFF.

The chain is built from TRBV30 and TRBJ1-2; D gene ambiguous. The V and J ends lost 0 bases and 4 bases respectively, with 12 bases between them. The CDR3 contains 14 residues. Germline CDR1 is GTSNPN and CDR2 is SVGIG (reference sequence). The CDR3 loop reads CAWSVGSDLYGYTF. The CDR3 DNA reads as TGTGCCTGGAGTGTCGGCTCGGACCTCTATGGCTACACCTTC.

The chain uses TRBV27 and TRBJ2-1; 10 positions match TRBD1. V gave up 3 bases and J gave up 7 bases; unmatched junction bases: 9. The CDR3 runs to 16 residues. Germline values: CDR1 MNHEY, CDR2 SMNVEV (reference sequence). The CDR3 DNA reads TGTGCCAGCAGTTTCCTTGGGACAGGGGTAACGAATGAGCAGTTCTTC. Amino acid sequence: CASSFLGTGVTNEQFF.

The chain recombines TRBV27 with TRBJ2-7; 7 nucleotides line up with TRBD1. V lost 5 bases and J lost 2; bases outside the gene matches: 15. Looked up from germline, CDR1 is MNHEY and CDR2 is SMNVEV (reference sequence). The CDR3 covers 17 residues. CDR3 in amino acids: CASSPKGPTGPPYEQYF. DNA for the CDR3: TGTGCCAGCAGTCCTAAGGGGCCGACAGGGCCACCCTACGAGCAGTACTTC.

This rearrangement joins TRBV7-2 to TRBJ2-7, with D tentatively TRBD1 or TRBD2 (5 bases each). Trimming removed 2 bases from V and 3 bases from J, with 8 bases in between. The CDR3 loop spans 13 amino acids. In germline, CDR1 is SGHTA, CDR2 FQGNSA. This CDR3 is CASSLRGVYEQYF. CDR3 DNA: TGTGCCAGCAGCTTACGAGGGGTCTACGAGCAGTACTTC. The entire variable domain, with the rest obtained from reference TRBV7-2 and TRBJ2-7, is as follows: GAGVSQSPSNKVTEKGKDVELRCDPISGHTALYWYRQSLGQGLEFLIYFQGNSAPDKSGLPSDRFSAERTGGSVSTLTIQRTQQEDSAVYLCASSLRGVYEQYFGPGTRLTVT.

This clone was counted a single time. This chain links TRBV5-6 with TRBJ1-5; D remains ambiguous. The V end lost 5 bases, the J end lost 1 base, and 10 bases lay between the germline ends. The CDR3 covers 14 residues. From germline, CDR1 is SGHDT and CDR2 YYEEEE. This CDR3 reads CASSSAGSNQPQHF. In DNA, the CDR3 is TGTGCCAGCAGTTCCGCTGGCAGCAATCAGCCCCAGCATTTT.

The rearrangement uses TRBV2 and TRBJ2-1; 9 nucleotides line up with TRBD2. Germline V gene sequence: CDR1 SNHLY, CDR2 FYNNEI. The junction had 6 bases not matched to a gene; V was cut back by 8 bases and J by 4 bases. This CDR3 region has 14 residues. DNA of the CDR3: TGTGCCAGCCTAGCGGGGTCCAGTTACAATGAGCAGTTCTTC. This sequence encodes CASLAGSSYNEQFF.

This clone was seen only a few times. CDR3 nucleotides: TGCAGCGTTGAAATACAGGTCCGGGCCAAAAACATTCAGTACTTC. Encoded protein: CSVEIQVRAKNIQYF. The rearrangement links TRBV29-1 to TRBJ2-4; a weak D match, TRBD1 (5 bases). Germline loops: CDR1 SQVTM, CDR2 ANQGSEA. This CDR3 comprises 15 residues. The V end lost 2 bases, the J end lost 1 base, and 12 bases lay between the germline ends.

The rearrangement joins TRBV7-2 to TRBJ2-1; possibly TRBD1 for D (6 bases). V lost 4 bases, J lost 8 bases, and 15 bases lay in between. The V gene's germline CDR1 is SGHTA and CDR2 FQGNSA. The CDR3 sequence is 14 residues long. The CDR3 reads CASSYRTVGDEQFF. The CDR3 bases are TGTGCCAGCAGCTACCGGACAGTTGGCGATGAGCAGTTCTTC.

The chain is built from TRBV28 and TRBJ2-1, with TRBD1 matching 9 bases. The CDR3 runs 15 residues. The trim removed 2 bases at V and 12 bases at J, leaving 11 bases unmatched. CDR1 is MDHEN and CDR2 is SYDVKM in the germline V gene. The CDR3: CASSLEGQGQEGQFF. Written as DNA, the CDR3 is TGTGCCAGCAGTTTAGAGGGACAGGGACAAGAGGGGCAGTTCTTC. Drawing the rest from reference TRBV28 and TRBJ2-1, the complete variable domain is DVKVTQSSRYLVKRTGEKVFLECVQDMDHENMFWYRQDPGLGLRLIYFSYDVKMKEKGDIPEGYSVSREKKERFSLILESASTNQTSMYLCASSLEGQGQEGQFFGPGTRLTVL.

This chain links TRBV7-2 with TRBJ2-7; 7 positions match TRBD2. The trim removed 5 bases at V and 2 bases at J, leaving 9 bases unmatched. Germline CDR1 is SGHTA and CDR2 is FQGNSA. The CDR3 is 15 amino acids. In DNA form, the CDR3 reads TGTGCCAGCAGCCTTACGGGAGGCGGAACCTACGAGCAGTACTTC. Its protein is CASSLTGGGTYEQYF.